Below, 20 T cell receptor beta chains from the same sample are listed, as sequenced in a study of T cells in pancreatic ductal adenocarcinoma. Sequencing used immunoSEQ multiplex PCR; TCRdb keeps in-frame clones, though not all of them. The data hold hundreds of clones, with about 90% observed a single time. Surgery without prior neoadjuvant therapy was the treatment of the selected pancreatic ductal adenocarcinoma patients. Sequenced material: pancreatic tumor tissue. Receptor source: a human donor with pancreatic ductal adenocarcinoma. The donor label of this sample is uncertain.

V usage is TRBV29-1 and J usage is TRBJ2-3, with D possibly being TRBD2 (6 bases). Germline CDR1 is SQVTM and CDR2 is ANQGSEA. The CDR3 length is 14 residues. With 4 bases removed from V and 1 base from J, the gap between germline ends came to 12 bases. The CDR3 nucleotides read TGCAGCGTTGGATGGCGGGACGGCACAGATACGCAGTATTTT. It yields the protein CSVGWRDGTDTQYF.

CDR3 DNA sequence: TGTGCCAGCTCACGTACAGCGAACACTGAAGCTTTCTTT. It yields the protein CASSRTANTEAFF. The J gene is TRBJ1-1, the V gene TRBV18, with unresolved D. Germline V gives CDR1 KGHSH, CDR2 LQKENI. The CDR3 consists of 13 residues. The ends were cut back, 4 bases at V and 1 base at J, with 7 bases in the middle.

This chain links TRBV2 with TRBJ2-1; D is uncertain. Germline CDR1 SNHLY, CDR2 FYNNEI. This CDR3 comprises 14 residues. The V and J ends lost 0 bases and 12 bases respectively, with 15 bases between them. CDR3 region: CASSEAIKASRQFF. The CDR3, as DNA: TGTGCCAGCAGTGAAGCAATAAAAGCCTCAAGGCAGTTCTTC.

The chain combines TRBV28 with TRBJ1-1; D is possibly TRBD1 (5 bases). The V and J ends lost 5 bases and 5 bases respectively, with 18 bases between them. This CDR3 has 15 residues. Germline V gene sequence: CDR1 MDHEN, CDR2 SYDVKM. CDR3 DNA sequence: TGTGCCAGCAGTCCCCGGACAAATCACAGAACTGAAGCTTTCTTT. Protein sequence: CASSPRTNHRTEAFF. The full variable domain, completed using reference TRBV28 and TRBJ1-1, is DVKVTQSSRYLVKRTGEKVFLECVQDMDHENMFWYRQDPGLGLRLIYFSYDVKMKEKGDIPEGYSVSREKKERFSLILESASTNQTSMYLCASSPRTNHRTEAFFGQGTRLTVV.

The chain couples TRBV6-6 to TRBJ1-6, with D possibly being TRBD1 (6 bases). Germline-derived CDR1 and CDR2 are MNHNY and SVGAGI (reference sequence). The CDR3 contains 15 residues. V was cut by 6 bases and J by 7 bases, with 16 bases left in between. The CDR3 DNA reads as TGTGCCAGCAGCTGGGACACTCTTGCGAATTCACCCCTCCACTTT. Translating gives CASSWDTLANSPLHF.

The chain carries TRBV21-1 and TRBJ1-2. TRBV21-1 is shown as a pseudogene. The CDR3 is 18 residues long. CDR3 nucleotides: TGTGCCAGCAGCAACTCAACAGGGACTGGTAGGGGGAACTATGGCTACACCTTC. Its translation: CASSNSTGTGRGNYGYTF.

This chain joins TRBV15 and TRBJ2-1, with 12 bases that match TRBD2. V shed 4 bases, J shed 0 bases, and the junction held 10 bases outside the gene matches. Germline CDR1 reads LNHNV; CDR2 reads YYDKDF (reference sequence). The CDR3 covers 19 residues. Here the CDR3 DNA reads TGTGCCACCAGCAAGGCATCTAGCGGGAGGGCCTTCTCCTACAATGAGCAGTTCTTC. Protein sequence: CATSKASSGRAFSYNEQFF. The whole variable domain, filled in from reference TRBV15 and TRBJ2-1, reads DAMVIQNPRYQVTQFGKPVTLSCSQTLNHNVMYWYQQKSSQAPKLLFHYYDKDFNNEADTPDNFQSRRPNTSFCFLDIRSPGLGDTAMYLCATSKASSGRAFSYNEQFFGPGTRLTVL.

CDR3 loop: CASSSLQGVPEAFF. DNA for the CDR3: TGTGCCAGCAGCTCACTACAGGGGGTCCCTGAAGCTTTCTTT. The chain joins TRBV9 to TRBJ1-1; TRBD1 aligns across 8 bases. V gave up 4 bases and J gave up 6 bases; unmatched junction bases: 8. This CDR3 contains 14 residues. CDR1 is SGDLS, CDR2 YYNGEE, per germline.

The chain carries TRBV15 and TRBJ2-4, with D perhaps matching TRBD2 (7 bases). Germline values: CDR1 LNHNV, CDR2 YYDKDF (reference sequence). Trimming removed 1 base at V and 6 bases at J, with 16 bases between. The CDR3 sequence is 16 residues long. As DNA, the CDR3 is TGTGCCACCAGCAGAGTGGCGGCAGGGGAGGGAAACATTCAGTACTTC. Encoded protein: CATSRVAAGEGNIQYF. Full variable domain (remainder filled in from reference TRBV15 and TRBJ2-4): DAMVIQNPRYQVTQFGKPVTLSCSQTLNHNVMYWYQQKSSQAPKLLFHYYDKDFNNEADTPDNFQSRRPNTSFCFLDIRSPGLGDTAMYLCATSRVAAGEGNIQYFGAGTRLSVL.

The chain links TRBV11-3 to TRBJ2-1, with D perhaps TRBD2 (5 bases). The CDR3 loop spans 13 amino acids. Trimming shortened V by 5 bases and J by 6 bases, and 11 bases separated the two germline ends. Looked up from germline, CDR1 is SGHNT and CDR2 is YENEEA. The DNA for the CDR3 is TGTGCCAGCAGCCGCCGGGATGGCAATGAGCAGTTCTTC. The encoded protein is CASSRRDGNEQFF.

The DNA for the CDR3 is TGTGCCAGCAGCTTAGGACAGGGGATTTCTCAGCCCCAGCATTTT. This gives the protein CASSLGQGISQPQHF. The chain uses TRBV11-3 and TRBJ1-5, with 8 positions matching TRBD1. The CDR3 consists of 15 residues. The V gene end was trimmed by 1 base and the J gene end by 6 bases; junction bases not matched to a gene: 5. The germline gives CDR1 SGHNT, CDR2 YENEEA.

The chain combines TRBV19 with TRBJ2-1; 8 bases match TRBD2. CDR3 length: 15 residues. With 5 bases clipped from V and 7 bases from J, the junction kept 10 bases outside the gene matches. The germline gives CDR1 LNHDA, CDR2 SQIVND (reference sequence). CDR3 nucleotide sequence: TGTGCCAGTAGTGTTACCGGGACTAGTGGTAATGAGCAGTTCTTC. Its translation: CASSVTGTSGNEQFF.

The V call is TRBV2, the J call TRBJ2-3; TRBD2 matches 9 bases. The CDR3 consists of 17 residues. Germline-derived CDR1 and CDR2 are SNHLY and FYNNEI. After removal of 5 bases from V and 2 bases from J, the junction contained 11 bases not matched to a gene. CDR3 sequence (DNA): TGTGCCAGCAGTTCCGTCCTAGCGGGAAGGGCCACAGATACGCAGTATTTT. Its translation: CASSSVLAGRATDTQYF.

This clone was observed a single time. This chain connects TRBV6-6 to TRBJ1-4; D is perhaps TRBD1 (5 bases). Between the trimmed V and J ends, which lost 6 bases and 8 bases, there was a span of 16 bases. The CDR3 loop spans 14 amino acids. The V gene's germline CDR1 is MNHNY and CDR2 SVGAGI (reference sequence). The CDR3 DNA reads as TGTGCCAGCAGCCCCAGGGTATCGGACGAAAAACTGTTTTTT. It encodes CASSPRVSDEKLFF.

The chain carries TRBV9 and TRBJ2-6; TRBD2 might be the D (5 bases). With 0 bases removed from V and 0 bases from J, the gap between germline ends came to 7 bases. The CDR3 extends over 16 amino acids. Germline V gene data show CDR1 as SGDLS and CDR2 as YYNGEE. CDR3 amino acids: CASSVGGRSGANVLTF. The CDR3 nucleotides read TGTGCCAGCAGCGTAGGAGGGCGCTCTGGGGCCAACGTCCTGACTTTC.

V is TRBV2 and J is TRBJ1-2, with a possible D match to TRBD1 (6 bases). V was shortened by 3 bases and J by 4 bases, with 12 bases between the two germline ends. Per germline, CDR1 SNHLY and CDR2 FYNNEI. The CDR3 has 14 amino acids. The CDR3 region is CASSEDTGIYGYTF. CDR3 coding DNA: TGTGCCAGCAGTGAGGATACAGGGATCTATGGCTACACCTTC.

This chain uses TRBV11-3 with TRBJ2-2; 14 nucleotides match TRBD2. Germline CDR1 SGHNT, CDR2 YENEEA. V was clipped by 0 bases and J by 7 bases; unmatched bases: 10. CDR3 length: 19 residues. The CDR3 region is CASSLERGLAGVVIGELFF. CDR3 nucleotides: TGTGCCAGCAGCTTAGAGAGGGGACTAGCGGGAGTGGTTATCGGGGAGCTGTTTTTT.

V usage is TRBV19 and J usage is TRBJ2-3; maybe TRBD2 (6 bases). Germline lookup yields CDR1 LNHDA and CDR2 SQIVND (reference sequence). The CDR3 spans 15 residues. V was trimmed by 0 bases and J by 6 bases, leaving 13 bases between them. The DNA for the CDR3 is TGTGCCAGTAGTATAGATCGGGGCAGCGGGGATACGCAGTATTTT. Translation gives CASSIDRGSGDTQYF.

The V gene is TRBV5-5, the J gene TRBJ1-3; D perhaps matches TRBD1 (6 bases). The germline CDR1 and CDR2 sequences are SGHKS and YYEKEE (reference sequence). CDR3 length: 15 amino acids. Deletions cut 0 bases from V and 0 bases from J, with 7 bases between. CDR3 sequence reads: CASSLGTASGNTIYF. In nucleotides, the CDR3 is TGTGCCAGCAGCTTGGGGACAGCCTCTGGAAACACCATATATTTT.

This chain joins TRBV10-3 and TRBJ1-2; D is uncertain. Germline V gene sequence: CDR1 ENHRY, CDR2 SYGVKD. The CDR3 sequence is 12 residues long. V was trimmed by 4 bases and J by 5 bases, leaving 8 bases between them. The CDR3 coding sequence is TGTGCCATCAGTGGGAACCGATATGGCTACACCTTC. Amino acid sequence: CAISGNRYGYTF.